A selection of T cell receptor beta chains follows, all from one sample in a study of cytomegalovirus exposure and HLA in healthy donors. Only in-frame clones appear in the TCRdb table, and some are missing; sequencing was by immunoSEQ multiplex PCR. The sample shows roughly 140,000 clones, approximately 84% of them seen only once. Material: PBMCs. The receptors were sampled from an older woman in good health and CMV-seropositive. CDR3s include the opening cysteine and the closing phenylalanine or tryptophan. A D gene is named only where the DNA matches it firmly. Only part of the rows carry a size: once, few, many, or a class if the clone is expanded.

v_gene,j_gene,abundance,d_gene,CDR3aa,CDR3nt
TRBV27,TRBJ2-2,.,TRBD1,CASRGTGEYTGELFF,TGTGCCAGCAGGGGGACAGGAGAGTACACCGGGGAGCTGTTTTTT
TRBV13,TRBJ1-2,.,TRBD1,CASSPRDSPFYGYTF,TGTGCCAGCAGCCCCCGGGACAGCCCCTTCTATGGCTACACCTTC
TRBV11-3,TRBJ2-1,.,.,CASSLDGGSYNEQFF,TGTGCCAGCAGCTTAGATGGCGGGTCCTACAATGAGCAGTTCTTC
TRBV5-1,TRBJ2-7,.,TRBD2,CASSSLPSGSSYEQYF,TGCGCCAGCAGCTCCCTCCCTAGCGGGAGCTCCTACGAGCAGTACTTC
TRBV27,TRBJ2-7,once,TRBD2,CASSPRLAGGPGYEQYF,TGTGCCAGCAGTCCGCGACTAGCGGGAGGGCCTGGCTACGAGCAGTACTTC
TRBV27,TRBJ2-1,.,TRBD2,CASSYQGLAGPSYNEQFF,TGTGCCAGCAGTTACCAGGGACTAGCGGGACCCTCCTACAATGAGCAGTTCTTC
TRBV6-4,TRBJ2-2,.,.,CASRGGGELFF,TGTGCCAGCAGGGGAGGCGGGGAGCTGTTTTTT
TRBV20-1,TRBJ2-7,.,.,CSARLVYEQYF,TGCAGTGCTAGACTAGTCTACGAGCAGTACTTC
TRBV19,TRBJ1-4,few,TRBD1,CASSSYGQGPNEKLFF,TGTGCCAGTAGTTCATACGGACAGGGGCCTAATGAAAAACTGTTTTTT
TRBV28,TRBJ2-2,.,.,CASSLGGADTGELFF,TGTGCCAGCAGTTTAGGGGGGGCAGACACCGGGGAGCTGTTTTTT
TRBV19,TRBJ2-5,.,.,CASSITVAQETQYF,TGTGCCAGTAGTATCACGGTCGCCCAAGAGACCCAGTACTTC
TRBV7-8,TRBJ2-2,.,TRBD2,CASSPGLAGGTGELFF,TGTGCCAGCAGCCCCGGACTAGCGGGAGGTACCGGGGAGCTGTTTTTT
TRBV28,TRBJ2-7,once,TRBD2,CASSLIAGGRGYEQYF,TGTGCCAGCAGTTTGATAGCGGGAGGGCGGGGCTACGAGCAGTACTTC
TRBV27,TRBJ1-2,few,.,CASSFSQGVDGYTF,TGTGCCAGCAGTTTTTCACAGGGAGTTGATGGCTACACCTTC
TRBV29-1,TRBJ1-2,.,TRBD1,CSVSTGTVLYGYTF,TGCAGCGTTTCAACCGGGACAGTCCTCTATGGCTACACCTTC
TRBV28,TRBJ1-2,.,TRBD1,CASSQPGTERYGYTF,TGTGCCAGCAGTCAGCCCGGGACAGAAAGATATGGCTACACCTTC
TRBV27,TRBJ2-3,.,TRBD2,CASTLTSGPGTDTQYF,TGTGCCAGCACCTTGACTAGCGGGCCCGGCACAGATACGCAGTATTTT
TRBV5-1,TRBJ2-1,.,.,CASSFQLDLYNEQFF,TGCGCCAGCAGCTTTCAACTAGATCTCTACAATGAGCAGTTCTTC
TRBV6-5,TRBJ2-7,.,TRBD1,CASSRPGQGTGEQYF,TGTGCCAGCAGTCGGCCGGGACAGGGGACCGGCGAGCAGTACTTC
TRBV5-1,TRBJ2-1,.,.,CASSLGSSGYNEQFF,TGCGCCAGCAGCTTGGGTTCGAGCGGGTACAATGAGCAGTTCTTC
TRBV19,TRBJ1-5,.,.,CASSDGVGRNQPQHF,TGTGCCAGCAGTGACGGGGTAGGGCGCAATCAGCCCCAGCATTTT
TRBV30,TRBJ1-4,.,TRBD1,CAGRQGANEKLFF,TGTGCCGGACGACAGGGCGCCAATGAAAAACTGTTTTTT
TRBV4-1,TRBJ2-7,.,.,CASSQVWDWSSYEQYF,TGCGCCAGCAGCCAAGTTTGGGACTGGAGCTCCTACGAGCAGTACTTC
TRBV25-1,TRBJ1-4,once,.,CASSEYLLPGTFSEKLFF,TGTGCCAGCAGTGAATACCTATTGCCGGGGACATTCAGTGAAAAACTGTTTTTT
TRBV7-2,TRBJ2-1,few,TRBD2,CASSRAGGPYNEQFF,TGTGCCAGCAGCCGAGCGGGAGGGCCCTACAATGAGCAGTTCTTC
TRBV6-7,TRBJ1-5,.,.,CATSRAQHF,TGTGCCACCAGTCGAGCCCAGCATTTT
TRBV5-1,TRBJ2-5,.,TRBD2,CASSTGLAGLQETQYF,TGCGCCAGCAGCACGGGACTAGCGGGACTCCAAGAGACCCAGTACTTC
TRBV5-1,TRBJ2-5,.,TRBD2,CASSSRLAGGPAQYF,TGCGCCAGCAGCTCCAGACTAGCGGGAGGGCCGGCCCAGTACTTC
TRBV4-1,TRBJ2-7,.,TRBD2,CASSLLGLADEQYF,TGCGCCAGCAGCCTCCTAGGACTAGCGGACGAGCAGTACTTC
TRBV11-2,TRBJ1-1,.,.,CASSLGPLTEAFF,TGTGCCAGCAGCTTAGGTCCTCTTACTGAAGCTTTCTTT
TRBV25-1,TRBJ1-1,.,TRBD1,CASSDRGQGDTEAFF,TGTGCCAGCAGTGACCGGGGACAGGGAGACACTGAAGCTTTCTTT
TRBV9,TRBJ1-2,.,TRBD1,CASSLRGAGGNYGYTF,TGTGCCAGCAGCCTACGAGGGGCAGGGGGCAACTATGGCTACACCTTC
TRBV7-6,TRBJ2-7,.,.,CASSLEAGFTYEQYF,TGTGCCAGCAGCTTAGAAGCGGGCTTTACCTACGAGCAGTACTTC
TRBV9,TRBJ1-1,few,.,CASSVVVSGAEAFF,TGTGCCAGCAGCGTAGTGGTCAGCGGAGCTGAAGCTTTCTTT
TRBV28,TRBJ2-7,.,.,CASSYPHHEQYF,TGTGCCAGCAGTTACCCACACCACGAGCAGTACTTC